The clone carrying this T cell receptor beta chain came up many times. The antigen remains undetermined. In germline, CDR1 is SGHAT, CDR2 FQNNGV. The CDR3 totals 13 residues. V was trimmed by 5 bases and J by 10 bases, leaving 14 bases between them. This sample was included in a study of response to subunit inactivated influenza vaccine. General study results and limits: Authors suggested seasonal influenza vaccinations each recruit few new T cells.

TCRdb ran MiXCR on the RT-PCR reads and lists one entry per CDR3 protein. The sample carries 280,000 or so distinct CDR3 sequences, around a fifth recorded once. The rearrangement joins TRBV11-2 to TRBJ1-4; unclear D gene. The TCR originated in a man between 50 and 69 years old who received an inactivated influenza vaccine. The source was PBMCs from blood, collected less than 22 months after vaccination. CDR3 sequence (DNA): TGTGCCAGCAGCCCCGCCCTCTATGGAAAACTGTTTTTT. This translates into CASSPALYGKLFF.